This TCR beta chain was identified in a study of cytomegalovirus exposure and HLA in healthy donors. As concerns this clone: What it binds is unknown.

Use of 60 Vbeta and 13 Jbeta primers characterized the PCR. Sequencing used immunoSEQ multiplex PCR; TCRdb keeps in-frame clones, though not all of them. The sample lists about 120,000 clones, approximately 75% occurring once. The CDR3 has 13 amino acids. V lost 5 bases to trimming and J lost 3 bases; unmatched junction nucleotides: 5. Germline assignment: CDR1 GTSNPN and CDR2 SVGIG (reference sequence). Findings of the study overall: In vitro, three CMV-associated chains proved specific for CMV antigens. In a later analysis, TCR association rates varied by HLA locus: DRB1 most, HLA-C fewest.

The receptor was isolated from a woman between 45 and 60 years old in good health and CMV-seronegative. The chain links TRBV30 to TRBJ2-3, with 7 bases that match TRBD2. The sequencing sample was made of PBMCs. Here the CDR3 DNA reads TGTGCCTGGTGGGGGGGGGAGACAGATACGCAGTATTTT. This encodes CAWWGGETDTQYF.